Sequencing of this TCR beta chain was carried out in a study of shared T cell receptors in the human thymus. Assay used: immunoSEQ multiplex PCR; TCRdb lists only in-frame clones, some missing. The sample records some 720,000 clones, roughly 88% being singletons. The ends lost 6 bases at V and 9 bases at J; junction bases unmatched: 10. Germline V gives CDR1 MNHEY, CDR2 SVGAGI. This CDR3 region has 14 residues. The data also belong to a second study, concerning human thymus T cells. That publication notes: Donors were healthy Finnish babies undergoing corrective operations for congenital heart defects. Thymic resections from corrective heart surgery supplied the tissue. In thymic and blood repertoires alike, V and J usage looked biased. Thymic repertoires of unrelated individuals were reported in related research to overlap highly.

The TCR sequence derives from a boy younger than two with a congenital heart defect. The material sequenced was thymocytes. The J gene is TRBJ2-1, the V gene TRBV6-5; 8 bases fit TRBD2. DNA for the CDR3: TGTGCCAGCAGCCAGACTAGCGACATTCGTGAGCAGTTCTTC. Protein product: CASSQTSDIREQFF.